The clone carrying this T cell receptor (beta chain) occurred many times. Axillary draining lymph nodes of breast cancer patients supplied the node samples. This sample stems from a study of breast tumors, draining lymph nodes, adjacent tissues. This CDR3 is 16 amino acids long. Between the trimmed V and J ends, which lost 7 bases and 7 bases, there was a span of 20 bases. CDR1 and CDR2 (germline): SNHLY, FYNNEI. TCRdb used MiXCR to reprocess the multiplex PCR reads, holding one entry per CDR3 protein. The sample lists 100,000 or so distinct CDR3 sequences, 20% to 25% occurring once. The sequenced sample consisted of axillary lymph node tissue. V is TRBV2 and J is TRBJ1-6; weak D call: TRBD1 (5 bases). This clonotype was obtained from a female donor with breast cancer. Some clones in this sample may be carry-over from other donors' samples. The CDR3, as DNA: TGTGCCAGCAAGGTCGGCCCGGCTGGGGCAAATTCACCCCTCCACTTT. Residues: CASKVGPAGANSPLHF.